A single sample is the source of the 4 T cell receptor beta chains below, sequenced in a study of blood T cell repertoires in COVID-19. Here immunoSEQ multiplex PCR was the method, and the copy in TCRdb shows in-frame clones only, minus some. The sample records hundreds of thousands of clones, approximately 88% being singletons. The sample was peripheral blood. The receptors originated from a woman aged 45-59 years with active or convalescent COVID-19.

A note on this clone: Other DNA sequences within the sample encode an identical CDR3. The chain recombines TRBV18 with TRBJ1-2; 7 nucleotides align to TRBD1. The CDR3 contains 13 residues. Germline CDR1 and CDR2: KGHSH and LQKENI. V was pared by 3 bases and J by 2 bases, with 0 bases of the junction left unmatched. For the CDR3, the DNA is TGTGCCAGCTCACCGGACAGGAACTATGGCTACACCTTC. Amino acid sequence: CASSPDRNYGYTF.

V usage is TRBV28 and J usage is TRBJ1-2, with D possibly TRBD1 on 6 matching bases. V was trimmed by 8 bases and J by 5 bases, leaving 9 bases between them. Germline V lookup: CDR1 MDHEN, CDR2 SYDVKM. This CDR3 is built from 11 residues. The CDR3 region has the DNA TGTGCCAGCGAACAGGGTTATGGCTACACCTTC. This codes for CASEQGYGYTF.

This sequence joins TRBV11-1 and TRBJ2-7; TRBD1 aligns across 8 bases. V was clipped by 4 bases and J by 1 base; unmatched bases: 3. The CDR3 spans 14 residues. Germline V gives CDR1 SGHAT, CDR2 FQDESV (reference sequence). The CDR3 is CASSWGTGSYEQYF. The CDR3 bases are TGTGCCAGCAGCTGGGGGACAGGTTCCTACGAGCAGTACTTC.

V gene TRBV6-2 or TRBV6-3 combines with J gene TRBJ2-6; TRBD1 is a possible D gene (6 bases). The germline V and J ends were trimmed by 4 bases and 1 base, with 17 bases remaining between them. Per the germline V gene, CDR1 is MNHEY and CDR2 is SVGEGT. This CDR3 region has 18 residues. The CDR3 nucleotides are TGTGCCAGCAGTTCCACTCCCGGACAGCTTTCTGGGGCCAACGTCCTGACTTTC. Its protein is CASSSTPGQLSGANVLTF.